A selection of T cell receptor beta chains follows, all from one sample in a study of T cells in tumors after PD-1 blockade. TCRdb's copy holds only in-frame clones and misses some; the assay was immunoSEQ multiplex PCR. The profile shows 1,700 or so clones, roughly 74% of them singletons. Source: tumor tissue, taken after anti-PD-1 treatment. The receptor set was obtained from a human donor with basal cell carcinoma. Both conserved end residues are part of each CDR3. The D gene is left open where the match is weak. Not every row has a clone size; where given, it reads once, few, many or a size class.

j_call | v_call | clone_size | d_call | cdr3_aa | cdr3_nt
TRBJ1-3 | TRBV15 | . | TRBD1 | CATSRTGAGNTIYF | TGTGCCACCAGCCGGACAGGGGCAGGAAACACCATATATTTT
TRBJ2-2 | TRBV10-3 | . | . | CAIGYQSPDTGELFF | TGTGCCATCGGCTACCAGTCTCCTGACACCGGGGAGCTGTTTTTT
TRBJ1-1 | TRBV27 | few | TRBD1 | CASRITGVRAEAFF | TGTGCCAGCAGAATTACAGGGGTTAGAGCTGAAGCTTTCTTT
TRBJ2-1 | TRBV10-1 | . | TRBD2 | CASSVGLGGGVNEQFF | TGCGCCAGCAGTGTGGGGCTTGGCGGGGGGGTGAATGAGCAGTTCTTC
TRBJ2-7 | TRBV28 | . | TRBD2 | CASSSPFTVGLGFLEQYF | TGTGCCAGCAGTTCCCCCTTCACCGTCGGACTAGGATTCCTCGAGCAGTACTTC
TRBJ1-4 | TRBV5-5 | . | TRBD1 | CASSLDPGTGATNEKLFF | TGTGCCAGCAGCTTGGACCCCGGGACAGGGGCAACTAATGAAAAACTGTTTTTT
TRBJ2-7 | TRBV27 | . | . | CASSKTGNYEQYF | TGTGCCAGCAGTAAGACAGGAAACTACGAGCAGTACTTC
TRBJ2-3 | TRBV21-1 | . | . | CASSKGFSGATDTQYF | TGTGCCAGCAGCAAAGGATTTAGCGGAGCCACAGATACGCAGTATTTT
TRBJ2-3 | TRBV9 | . | TRBD1 | CASSEAGTGFTDTQYF | TGTGCCAGCAGCGAAGCCGGGACAGGGTTCACAGATACGCAGTATTTT
TRBJ2-3 | TRBV7-2 | . | . | CASSLRGAADTQYF | TGTGCCAGCAGCCTCAGGGGTGCGGCAGATACGCAGTATTTT
TRBJ2-6 | TRBV25-1 | . | . | CASSPPWGRAGANVLTF | TGTGCCAGCAGTCCGCCCTGGGGCAGGGCTGGGGCCAACGTCCTGACTTTC
TRBJ2-2 | TRBV27 | . | TRBD1 | CGVGRQGTVAGELFF | TGTGGTGTCGGACGACAGGGGACTGTCGCCGGGGAGCTGTTTTTT
TRBJ2-7 | TRBV2 | few | . | CASTYYEQYF | TGTGCCAGCACCTATTACGAGCAGTACTTC
TRBJ1-4 | TRBV2 | . | . | CASREGSGNEKLFF | TGTGCCAGCAGGGAGGGCAGCGGTAATGAAAAACTGTTTTTT
TRBJ2-3 | TRBV7-3 | . | . | CASSPWRGASTDTQYF | TGTGCCAGCAGCCCTTGGAGGGGGGCTAGCACAGATACGCAGTATTTT
TRBJ2-3 | TRBV9 | . | . | CASSVEPQGSDTQYF | TGTGCCAGCAGCGTAGAGCCACAGGGATCAGATACGCAGTATTTT